Listed below are T cell receptor beta chains from one sample, sequenced in a study of blood T cell repertoires in COVID-19. Assay used: immunoSEQ multiplex PCR; TCRdb lists only in-frame clones, some missing. This repertoire shows under 250,000 clones, roughly 80% found once; its top ten account for about 4.4%. Sequenced material: peripheral blood. These receptors were obtained from a woman aged 70 to 79 with acute or convalescent COVID-19. The CDR3 runs from the conserved cysteine through the conserved F or W. The D gene is left open where the match is weak.

TRBJ2-3,TRBV11-3,.,TGTGCCAGCAGCCCCAACAGGGCGACAGATACGCAGTATTTT,CASSPNRATDTQYF
TRBJ1-1,TRBV23-1,TRBD1,TGCGCCAGCAGTCAAAGGGCTCGGACAGGAATGAACACTGAAGCTTTCTTT,CASSQRARTGMNTEAFF
TRBJ1-3,TRBV14,.,TGTGCCAGCAGCCCGTTACAGGGATTCGGAAACACCATATATTTT,CASSPLQGFGNTIYF
TRBJ1-3,TRBV9,TRBD1,TGTGCCAGTAGCCCCGGGGGACAGCAAATCTCTGGAAACACCATATATTTT,CASSPGGQQISGNTIYF
TRBJ1-1,TRBV7-2,.,TGTGCCAGCAGCTGGCTCGACAGAAACACTGAAGCTTTCTTT,CASSWLDRNTEAFF
TRBJ1-5,TRBV5-8,TRBD1,TGTGCCAGCAGCTCGATGGGACAGTTTAGCAATCAGCCCCAGCATTTT,CASSSMGQFSNQPQHF
TRBJ2-5,TRBV11-3,.,TGTGCCAGCAGCTTAAACCCGGGGGACGGACGGAACTTC,CASSLNPGDGRNF
TRBJ1-6,TRBV5-1,.,TGCGCCAGCAGCCTCGACAGGAGTAATTCACCCCTCCACTTT,CASSLDRSNSPLHF
TRBJ1-3,TRBV7-9,TRBD1,TGTGCCAGCAGCTCCTCACAGGGGGCGACTGGAAACACCATATATTTT,CASSSSQGATGNTIYF
TRBJ2-1,TRBV4-3,.,TGCGCCAGCAGCCCCCAGGCAGGCTTAAATTACAATGAGCAGTTCTTC,CASSPQAGLNYNEQFF
TRBJ1-1,TRBV6-5,.,TGTGCCAGCAGTTCGAAGGGGGTTCCTCAGACTGAAGCTTTCTTT,CASSSKGVPQTEAFF
TRBJ2-1,TRBV5-1,TRBD1,TGCGCCAGCAGCCTCTGGACAGGGGCCTCCTACAATGAGCAGTTCTTC,CASSLWTGASYNEQFF